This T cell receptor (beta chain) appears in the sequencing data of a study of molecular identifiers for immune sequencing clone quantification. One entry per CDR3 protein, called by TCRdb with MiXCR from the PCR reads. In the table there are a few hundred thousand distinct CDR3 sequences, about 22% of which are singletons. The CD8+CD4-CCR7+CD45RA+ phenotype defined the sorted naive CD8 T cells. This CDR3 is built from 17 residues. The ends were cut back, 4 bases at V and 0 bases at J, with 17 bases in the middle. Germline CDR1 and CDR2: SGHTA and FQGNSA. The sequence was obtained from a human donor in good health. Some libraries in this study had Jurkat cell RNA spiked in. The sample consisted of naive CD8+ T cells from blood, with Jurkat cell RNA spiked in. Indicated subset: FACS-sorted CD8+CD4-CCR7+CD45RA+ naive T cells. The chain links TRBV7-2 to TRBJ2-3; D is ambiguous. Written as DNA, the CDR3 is TGTGCCAGCAGCTCCACCGCTGCTGTTTTTAGCACAGATACGCAGTATTTT. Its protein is CASSSTAAVFSTDTQYF. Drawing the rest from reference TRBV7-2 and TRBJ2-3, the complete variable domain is GAGVSQSPSNKVTEKGKDVELRCDPISGHTALYWYRQSLGQGLEFLIYFQGNSAPDKSGLPSDRFSAERTGGSVSTLTIQRTQQEDSAVYLCASSSTAAVFSTDTQYFGPGTRLTVL.